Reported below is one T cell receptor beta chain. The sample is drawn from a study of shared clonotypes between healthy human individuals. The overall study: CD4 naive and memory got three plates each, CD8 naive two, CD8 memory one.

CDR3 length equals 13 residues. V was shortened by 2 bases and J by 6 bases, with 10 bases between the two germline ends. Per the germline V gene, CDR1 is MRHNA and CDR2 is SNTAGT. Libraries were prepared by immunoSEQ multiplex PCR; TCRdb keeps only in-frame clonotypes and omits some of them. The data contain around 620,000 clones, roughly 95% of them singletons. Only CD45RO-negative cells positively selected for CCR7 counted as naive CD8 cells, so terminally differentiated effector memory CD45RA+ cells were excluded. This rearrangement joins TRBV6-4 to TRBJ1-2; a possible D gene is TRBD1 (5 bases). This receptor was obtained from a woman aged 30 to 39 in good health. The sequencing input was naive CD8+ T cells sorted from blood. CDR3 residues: CASSDVGGNGYTF. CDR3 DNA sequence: TGTGCCAGCAGTGACGTCGGGGGGAATGGCTACACCTTC.